Listed here is a single TCR beta chain. Antigen unknown. It was with 60 Vbeta and 13 Jbeta primers that the PCR ran. Here immunoSEQ multiplex PCR was the method, and the copy in TCRdb shows in-frame clones only, minus some. The table lists 110,000 to 150,000 clones, approximately 71% of them singletons. This sample is part of a study of cytomegalovirus exposure and HLA in healthy donors. Findings and limits, study-wide: Association of roughly 18,000 TCR beta sequences with HLA alleles was found at 0.05 false discovery rate in a later analysis. Available immune exposure information was restricted to CMV serostatus only.

The sample comprised PBMCs. The origin of this receptor is a woman in her fifties or sixties in good health and CMV-seronegative.

The chain's CDR3 is CASSSPRTGNTEAFF. The DNA of the CDR3 is TGTGCCAGCAGCTCCCCCCGGACAGGGAACACTGAAGCTTTCTTT. The chain links TRBV7-9 to TRBJ1-1; 7 bases align to TRBD1. Trimming removed 4 bases from V and 1 base from J; junction bases left unmatched: 6. CDR1 SEHNR and CDR2 FQNEAQ come from the germline V gene (reference sequence). The CDR3 length is 15 residues.